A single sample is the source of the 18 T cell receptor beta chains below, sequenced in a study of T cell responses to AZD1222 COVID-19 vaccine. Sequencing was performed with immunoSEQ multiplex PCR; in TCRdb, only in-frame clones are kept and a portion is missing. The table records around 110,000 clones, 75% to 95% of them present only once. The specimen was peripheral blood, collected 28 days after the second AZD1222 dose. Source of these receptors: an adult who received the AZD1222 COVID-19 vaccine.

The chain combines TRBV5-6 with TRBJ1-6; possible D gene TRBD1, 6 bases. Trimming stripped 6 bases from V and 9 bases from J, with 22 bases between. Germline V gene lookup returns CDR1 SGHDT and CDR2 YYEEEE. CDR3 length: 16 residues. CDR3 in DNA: TGTGCCAGCAAAAAGAACAGGGTGAAAATCGGTTCACCCCTCCACTTT. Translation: CASKKNRVKIGSPLHF.

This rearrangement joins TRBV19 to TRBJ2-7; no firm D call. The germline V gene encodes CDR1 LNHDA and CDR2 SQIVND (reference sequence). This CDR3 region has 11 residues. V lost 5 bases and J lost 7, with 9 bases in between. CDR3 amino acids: CASSFGFEQYF. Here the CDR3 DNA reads TGTGCCAGTAGTTTCGGGTTTGAGCAGTACTTC.

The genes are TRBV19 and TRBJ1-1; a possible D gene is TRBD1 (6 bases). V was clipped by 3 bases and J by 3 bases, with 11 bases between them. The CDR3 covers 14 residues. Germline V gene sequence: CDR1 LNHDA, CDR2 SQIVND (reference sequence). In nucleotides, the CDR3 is TGTGCCAGTAGTATCCGGGACACAGACACTGAAGCTTTCTTT. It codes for CASSIRDTDTEAFF.

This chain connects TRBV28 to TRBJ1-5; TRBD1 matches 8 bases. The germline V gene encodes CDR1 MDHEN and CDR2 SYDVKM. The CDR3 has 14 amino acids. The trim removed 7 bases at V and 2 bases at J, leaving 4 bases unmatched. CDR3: CASKQGGGNQPQHF. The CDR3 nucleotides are TGTGCCAGCAAACAGGGGGGTGGCAATCAGCCCCAGCATTTT. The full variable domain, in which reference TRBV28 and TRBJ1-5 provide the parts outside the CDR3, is DVKVTQSSRYLVKRTGEKVFLECVQDMDHENMFWYRQDPGLGLRLIYFSYDVKMKEKGDIPEGYSVSREKKERFSLILESASTNQTSMYLCASKQGGGNQPQHFGDGTRLSIL.

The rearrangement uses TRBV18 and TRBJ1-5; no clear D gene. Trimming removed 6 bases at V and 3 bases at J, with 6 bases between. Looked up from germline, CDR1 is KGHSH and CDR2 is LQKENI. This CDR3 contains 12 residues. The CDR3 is CASSEPNQPQHF. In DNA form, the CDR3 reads TGTGCCAGCTCTGAGCCCAATCAGCCCCAGCATTTT.

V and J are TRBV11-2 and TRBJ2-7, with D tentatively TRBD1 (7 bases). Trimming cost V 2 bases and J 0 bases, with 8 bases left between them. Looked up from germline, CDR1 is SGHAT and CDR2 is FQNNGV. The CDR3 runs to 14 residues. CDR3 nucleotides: TGTGCCAGCAGCTTACAGGGGGGCTCCTACGAGCAGTACTTC. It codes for CASSLQGGSYEQYF.

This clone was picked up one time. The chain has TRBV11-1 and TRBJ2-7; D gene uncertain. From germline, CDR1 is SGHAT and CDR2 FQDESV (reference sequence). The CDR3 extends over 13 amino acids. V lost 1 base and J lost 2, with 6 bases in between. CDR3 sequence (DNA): TGTGCCAGCAGCTTAGGCCAGACCTACGAGCAGTACTTC. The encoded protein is CASSLGQTYEQYF. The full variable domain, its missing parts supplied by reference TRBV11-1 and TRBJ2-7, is EAEVAQSPRYKITEKSQAVAFWCDPISGHATLYWYRQILGQGPELLVQFQDESVVDDSQLPKDRFSAERLKGVDSTLKIQPAELGDSAMYLCASSLGQTYEQYFGPGTRLTVT.

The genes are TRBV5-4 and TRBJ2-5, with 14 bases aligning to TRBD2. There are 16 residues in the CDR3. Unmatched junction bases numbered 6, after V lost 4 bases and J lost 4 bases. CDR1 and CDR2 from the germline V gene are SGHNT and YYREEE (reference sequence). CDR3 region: CASSPTGLAGVETQYF. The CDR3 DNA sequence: TGTGCCAGCAGCCCGACGGGACTAGCGGGAGTAGAGACCCAGTACTTC.

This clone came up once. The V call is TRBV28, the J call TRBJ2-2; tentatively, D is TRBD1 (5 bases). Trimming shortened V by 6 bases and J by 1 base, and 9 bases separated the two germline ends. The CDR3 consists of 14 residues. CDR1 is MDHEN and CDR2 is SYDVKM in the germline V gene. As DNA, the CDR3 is TGTGCCAGCAGGGCAGGGAAGAACACCGGGGAGCTGTTTTTT. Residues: CASRAGKNTGELFF. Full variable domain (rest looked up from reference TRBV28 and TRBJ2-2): DVKVTQSSRYLVKRTGEKVFLECVQDMDHENMFWYRQDPGLGLRLIYFSYDVKMKEKGDIPEGYSVSREKKERFSLILESASTNQTSMYLCASRAGKNTGELFFGEGSRLTVL.

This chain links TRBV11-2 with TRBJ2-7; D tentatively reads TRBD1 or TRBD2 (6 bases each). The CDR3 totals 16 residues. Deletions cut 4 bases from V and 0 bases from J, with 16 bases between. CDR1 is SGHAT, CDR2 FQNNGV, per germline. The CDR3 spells CASSSRRGGLSYEQYF. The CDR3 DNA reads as TGTGCCAGCAGCTCCCGCCGAGGGGGGCTCTCCTACGAGCAGTACTTC.

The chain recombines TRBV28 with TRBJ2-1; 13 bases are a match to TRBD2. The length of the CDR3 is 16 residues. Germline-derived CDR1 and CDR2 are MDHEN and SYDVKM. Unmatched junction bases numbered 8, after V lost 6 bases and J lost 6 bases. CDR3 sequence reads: CASRRTSGGLFNEQFF. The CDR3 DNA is TGTGCCAGCAGGCGGACTAGCGGGGGCCTATTCAATGAGCAGTTCTTC.

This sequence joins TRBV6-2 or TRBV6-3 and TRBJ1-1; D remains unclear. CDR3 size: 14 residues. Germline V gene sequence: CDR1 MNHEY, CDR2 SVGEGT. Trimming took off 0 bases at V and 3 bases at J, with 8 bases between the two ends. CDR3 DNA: TGTGCCAGCAGTTACTCGAATGGTTACACTGAAGCTTTCTTT. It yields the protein CASSYSNGYTEAFF.

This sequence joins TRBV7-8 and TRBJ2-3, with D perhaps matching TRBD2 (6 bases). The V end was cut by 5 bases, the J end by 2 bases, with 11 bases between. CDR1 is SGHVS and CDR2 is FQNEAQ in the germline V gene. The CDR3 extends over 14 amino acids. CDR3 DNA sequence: TGTGCCAGCAGCGTGACTAGAGACACAGATACGCAGTATTTT. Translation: CASSVTRDTDTQYF.

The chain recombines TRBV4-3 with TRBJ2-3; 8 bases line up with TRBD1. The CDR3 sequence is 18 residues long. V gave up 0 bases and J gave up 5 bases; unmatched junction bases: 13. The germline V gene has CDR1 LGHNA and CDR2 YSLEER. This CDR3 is CASSQEARAGGWKDTQYF. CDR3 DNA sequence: TGCGCCAGCAGCCAAGAAGCTCGGGCAGGGGGCTGGAAAGATACGCAGTATTTT.

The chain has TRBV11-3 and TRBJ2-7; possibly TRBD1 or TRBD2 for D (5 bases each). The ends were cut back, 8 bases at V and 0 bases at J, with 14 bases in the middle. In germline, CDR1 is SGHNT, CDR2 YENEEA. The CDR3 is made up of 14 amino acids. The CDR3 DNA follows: TGTGCCAGCTCCGAAGAGGGGTCCTCCTACGAGCAGTACTTC. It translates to CASSEEGSSYEQYF.

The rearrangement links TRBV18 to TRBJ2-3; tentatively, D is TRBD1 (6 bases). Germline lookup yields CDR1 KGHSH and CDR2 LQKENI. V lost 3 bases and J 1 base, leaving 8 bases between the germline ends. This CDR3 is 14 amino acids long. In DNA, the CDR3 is TGTGCCAGCTCACCTCGACAGGGCACAGATACGCAGTATTTT. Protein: CASSPRQGTDTQYF.

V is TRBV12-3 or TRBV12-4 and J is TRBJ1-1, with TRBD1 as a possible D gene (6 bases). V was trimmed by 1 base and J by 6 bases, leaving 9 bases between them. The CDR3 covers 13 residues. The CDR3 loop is CASSLETGAEAFF. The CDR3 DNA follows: TGTGCCAGCAGTTTAGAGACAGGCGCTGAAGCTTTCTTT.

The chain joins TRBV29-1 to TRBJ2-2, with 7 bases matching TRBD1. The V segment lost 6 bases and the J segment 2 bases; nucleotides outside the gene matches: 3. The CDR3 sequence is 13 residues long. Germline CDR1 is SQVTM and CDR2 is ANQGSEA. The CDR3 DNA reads TGCAGCGTCCGACAGGGAAACACCGGGGAGCTGTTTTTT. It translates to CSVRQGNTGELFF.